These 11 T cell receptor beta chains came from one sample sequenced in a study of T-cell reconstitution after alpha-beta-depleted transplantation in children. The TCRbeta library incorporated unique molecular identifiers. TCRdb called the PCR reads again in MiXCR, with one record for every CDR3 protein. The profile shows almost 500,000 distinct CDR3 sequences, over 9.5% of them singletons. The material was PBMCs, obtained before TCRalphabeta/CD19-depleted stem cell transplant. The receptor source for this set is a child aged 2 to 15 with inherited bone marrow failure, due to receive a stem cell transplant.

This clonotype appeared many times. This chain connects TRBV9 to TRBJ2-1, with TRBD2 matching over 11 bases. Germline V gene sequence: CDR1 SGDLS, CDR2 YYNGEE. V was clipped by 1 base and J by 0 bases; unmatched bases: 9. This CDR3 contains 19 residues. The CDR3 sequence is CASSVRPTSGVPSYNEQFF. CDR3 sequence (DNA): TGTGCCAGCAGCGTAAGACCGACTAGCGGGGTCCCCTCCTACAATGAGCAGTTCTTC.

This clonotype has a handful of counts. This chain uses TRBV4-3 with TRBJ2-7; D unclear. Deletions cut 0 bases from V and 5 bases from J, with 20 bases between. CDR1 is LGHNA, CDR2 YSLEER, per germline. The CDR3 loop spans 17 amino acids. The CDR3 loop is CASSQERWTSLVHEQYF. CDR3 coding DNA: TGCGCCAGCAGCCAAGAAAGGTGGACCAGCCTAGTCCACGAGCAGTACTTC.

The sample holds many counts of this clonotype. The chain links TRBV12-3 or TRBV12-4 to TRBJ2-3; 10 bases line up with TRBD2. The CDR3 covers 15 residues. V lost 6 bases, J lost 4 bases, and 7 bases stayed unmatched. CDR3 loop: CASSPVAGGADTQYF. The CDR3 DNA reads TGTGCCAGCAGCCCGGTAGCGGGAGGTGCAGATACGCAGTATTTT.

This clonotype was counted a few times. The CDR3 sequence: CSTKGGRAIDTQYF. In DNA, the CDR3 is TGCAGTACTAAGGGCGGGAGGGCCATAGATACGCAGTATTTT. The V call is TRBV20-1, the J call TRBJ2-3; 9 nucleotides align to TRBD2. The V and J ends lost 8 bases and 5 bases, in that order; junction bases with no gene match: 11. Germline loops: CDR1 DFQATT, CDR2 SNEGSKA (reference sequence). The CDR3 has 14 residues.

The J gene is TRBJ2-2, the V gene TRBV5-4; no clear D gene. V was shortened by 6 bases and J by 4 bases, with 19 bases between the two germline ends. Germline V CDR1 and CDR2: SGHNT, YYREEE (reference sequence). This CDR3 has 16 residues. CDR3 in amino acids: CASTPSKGVPTGELFF. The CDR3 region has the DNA TGTGCCAGCACCCCATCGAAAGGAGTCCCCACCGGGGAGCTGTTTTTT.

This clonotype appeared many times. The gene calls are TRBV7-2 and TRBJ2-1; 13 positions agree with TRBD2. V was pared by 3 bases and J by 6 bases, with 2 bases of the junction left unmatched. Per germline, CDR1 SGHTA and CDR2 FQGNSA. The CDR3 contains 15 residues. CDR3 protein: CASSFRTSGSNEQFF. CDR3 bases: TGTGCCAGCAGCTTTAGGACTAGCGGGAGCAATGAGCAGTTCTTC.

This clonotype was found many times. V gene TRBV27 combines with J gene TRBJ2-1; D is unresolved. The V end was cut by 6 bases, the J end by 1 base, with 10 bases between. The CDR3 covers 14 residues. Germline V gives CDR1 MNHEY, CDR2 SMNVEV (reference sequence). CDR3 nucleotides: TGTGCCAGCAGCCAGATAGGATCCTACAATGAGCAGTTCTTC. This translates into CASSQIGSYNEQFF.

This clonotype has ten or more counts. CDR3 protein: CASSVDRFTQYF. CDR3 in DNA: TGTGCCAGCAGCGTCGATAGGTTTACGCAGTATTTT. This sequence joins TRBV9 and TRBJ2-3; no clear D. The germline V gene encodes CDR1 SGDLS and CDR2 YYNGEE. The length of the CDR3 is 12 residues. V lost 2 bases and J 8 bases, leaving 9 bases between the germline ends. The full variable domain, with the rest looked up from reference TRBV9 and TRBJ2-3, is DSGVTQTPKHLITATGQRVTLRCSPRSGDLSVYWYQQSLDQGLQFLIQYYNGEERAKGNILERFSAQQFPDLHSELNLSSLELGDSALYFCASSVDRFTQYFGPGTRLTVL.

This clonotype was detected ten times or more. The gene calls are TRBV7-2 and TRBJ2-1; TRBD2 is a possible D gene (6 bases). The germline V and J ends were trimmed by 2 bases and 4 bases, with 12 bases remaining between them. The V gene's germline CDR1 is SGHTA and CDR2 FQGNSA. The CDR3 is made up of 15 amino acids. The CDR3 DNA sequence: TGTGCCAGCAGCTTACGGGAGAGTTTATACAATGAGCAGTTCTTC. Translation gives CASSLRESLYNEQFF.

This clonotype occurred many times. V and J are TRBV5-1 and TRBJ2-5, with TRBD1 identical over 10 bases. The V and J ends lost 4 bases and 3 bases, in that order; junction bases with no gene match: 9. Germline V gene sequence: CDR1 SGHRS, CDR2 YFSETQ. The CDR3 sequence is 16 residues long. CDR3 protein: CASSPRTGGKEETQYF. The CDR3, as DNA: TGCGCCAGCAGCCCAAGGACAGGGGGGAAGGAAGAGACCCAGTACTTC.

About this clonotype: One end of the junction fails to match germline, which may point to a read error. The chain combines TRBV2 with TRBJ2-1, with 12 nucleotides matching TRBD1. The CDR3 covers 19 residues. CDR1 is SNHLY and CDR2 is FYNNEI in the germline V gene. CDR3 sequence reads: CTSSPAGTGGKRSLDEQFF. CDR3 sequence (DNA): TGTACCAGCAGCCCAGCCGGGACAGGGGGCAAGCGGTCATTGGATGAGCAGTTCTTC. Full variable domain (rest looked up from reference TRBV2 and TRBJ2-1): EPEVTQTPSHQVTQMGQEVILRCVPISNHLYFYWYRQILGQKVEFLVSFYNNEISEKSEIFDDQFSVERPDGSNFTLKIRSTKLEDSAMYFCTSSPAGTGGKRSLDEQFFGPGTRLTVL.